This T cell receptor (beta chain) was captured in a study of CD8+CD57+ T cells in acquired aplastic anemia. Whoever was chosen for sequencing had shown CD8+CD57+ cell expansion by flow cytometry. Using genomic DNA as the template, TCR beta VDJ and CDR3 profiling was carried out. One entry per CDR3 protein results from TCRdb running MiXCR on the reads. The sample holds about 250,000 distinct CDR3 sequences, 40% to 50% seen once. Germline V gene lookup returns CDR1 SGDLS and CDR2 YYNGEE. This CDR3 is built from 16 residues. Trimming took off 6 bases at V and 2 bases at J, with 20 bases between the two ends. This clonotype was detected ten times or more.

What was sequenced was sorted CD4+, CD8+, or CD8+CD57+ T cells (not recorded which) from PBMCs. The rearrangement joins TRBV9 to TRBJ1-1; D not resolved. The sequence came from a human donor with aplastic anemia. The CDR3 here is CASNTSLPGSNTEAFF. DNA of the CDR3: TGTGCCAGCAACACCTCCCTGCCCGGGTCAAACACTGAAGCTTTCTTT. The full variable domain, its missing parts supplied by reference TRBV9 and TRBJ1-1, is DSGVTQTPKHLITATGQRVTLRCSPRSGDLSVYWYQQSLDQGLQFLIQYYNGEERAKGNILERFSAQQFPDLHSELNLSSLELGDSALYFCASNTSLPGSNTEAFFGQGTRLTVV.